What follows are 3 T cell receptor beta chains derived from one specimen sequenced in a study of T cell responses to AZD1222 COVID-19 vaccine. The data were produced by immunoSEQ multiplex PCR, yet TCRdb's version contains in-frame clones alone and is incomplete. The data show about 140,000 clones, 70% to 90% seen once. The material was peripheral blood, obtained on day 0 of AZD1222 vaccination. Source of these receptors: an adult in good health.

The chain uses TRBV4-3 and TRBJ2-5; 14 bases agree with TRBD2. The CDR3 has 19 residues. V trimming: 3 bases; J trimming: 3 bases; junction bases outside the gene matches: 12. Per the germline V gene, CDR1 is LGHNA and CDR2 is YSLEER. The CDR3 DNA follows: TGCGCCAGCAGCCAGGAGAGGACTAGCGGGAGGCCCCTCGAAGAGACCCAGTACTTC. Protein: CASSQERTSGRPLEETQYF.

The chain links TRBV19 to TRBJ2-5; D not certain. Germline values: CDR1 LNHDA, CDR2 SQIVND (reference sequence). The CDR3 is made up of 14 amino acids. The ends were cut back, 5 bases at V and 5 bases at J, with 15 bases in the middle. CDR3 DNA: TGTGCCAGTAGTGTCGGCCCAACCACGGAGACCCAGTACTTC. Its protein is CASSVGPTTETQYF.

This rearrangement joins TRBV6-5 to TRBJ2-5; D is ambiguous. This CDR3 has 11 amino acids. Germline values: CDR1 MNHEY, CDR2 SVGAGI. Deletions cut 2 bases from V and 5 bases from J, with 3 bases between. CDR3 loop: CASSYLETQYF. Written as DNA, the CDR3 is TGTGCCAGCAGTTACCTTGAGACCCAGTACTTC.